Listed below are T cell receptor beta chains from one sample, sequenced in a study of regulatory T cells in long-lasting Graves disease. TCRdb re-called the multiplex PCR reads through MiXCR, storing one row per CDR3 protein. The sample lists roughly 500,000 distinct CDR3 sequences; around 12% were seen once. A further study also used this sample, focusing on T cells in Graves' hyperthyroidism and ophthalmopathy.

The sequencing here drew on peripheral blood mononuclear cells (PBMCs), taken at new diagnosis, from a patient treated with antithyroid drugs. All receptors derive from a woman aged 30 to 39 with Graves disease. CDR3s include the opening cysteine and the closing phenylalanine or tryptophan. A D gene is named only where the DNA matches it firmly. Size tells how often a clone was seen (once, few, many) or the class of an expanded clone, and some rows leave it out.

j_call clone_size v_call d_call cdr3_aa cdr3_nt
TRBJ1-1 many TRBV10-3 . CAISPDKNEAFF TGTGCCATCAGCCCTGACAAGAATGAAGCTTTCTTT
TRBJ2-5 . TRBV7-2 . CASSFEEGQTRSQETQYF TGTGCCAGCAGCTTCGAAGAAGGACAGACCAGATCACAAGAGACCCAGTACTTC
TRBJ2-2 many TRBV11-3 TRBD1 CASSPWTGDYTNTGELFF TGTGCCAGCAGCCCATGGACAGGGGACTACACGAACACCGGGGAGCTGTTTTTT
TRBJ2-7 many TRBV10-3 . CAISEPGTSYEQYF TGTGCCATCAGTGAGCCGGGGACATCCTACGAGCAGTACTTC
TRBJ1-5 many TRBV6-1 . CASRMDSNQPQHF TGTGCCAGCAGGATGGACAGCAATCAGCCCCAGCATTTT
TRBJ2-5 many TRBV18 . CASSPGVAETQYF TGTGCCAGCTCACCCGGGGTGGCGGAGACCCAGTACTTC
TRBJ2-7 few TRBV12-3/TRBV12-4 . CASSLPDRSYEQYF TGTGCCAGCAGCCTGCCGGACAGATCCTACGAGCAGTACTTC
TRBJ1-6 many TRBV10-3 TRBD1 CAIRLSAGQYNSPLHF TGTGCCATCAGACTAAGTGCGGGACAGTATAATTCACCCCTCCACTTT
TRBJ2-6 many TRBV11-2 . CASSTPGANVLTF TGTGCCAGCAGCACGCCTGGGGCCAACGTCCTGACTTTC
TRBJ2-2 many TRBV11-2 . CASSQGRGTGELFF TGTGCCAGCAGCCAGGGCCGCGGGACCGGGGAGCTGTTTTTT
TRBJ2-5 . TRBV20-1 TRBD2 CSALAGGLGETQYF TGCAGTGCCCTAGCGGGAGGGTTGGGAGAGACCCAGTACTTC
TRBJ2-4 few TRBV29-1 . CSVEDEAKNIQYF TGCAGCGTTGAAGATGAAGCCAAAAACATTCAGTACTTC
TRBJ2-7 . TRBV6-2/TRBV6-3 TRBD1 CASSYATGKQYF TGTGCCAGCAGTTACGCGACAGGGAAGCAGTACTTC
TRBJ2-3 few TRBV27 . CASSLWVADTQYF TGTGCCAGCAGTTTGTGGGTTGCAGATACGCAGTATTTT
TRBJ1-5 . TRBV27 . CASSIRAREGQPQHF TGTGCCAGCAGTATCCGGGCCCGGGAGGGTCAGCCCCAGCATTTT
TRBJ2-1 many TRBV19 TRBD2 CASRAGVKYNEQFF TGTGCCAGTAGAGCGGGAGTAAAGTACAATGAGCAGTTCTTC
TRBJ1-2 . TRBV27 . CASSFRVGRNYGYTF TGTGCCAGCAGTTTCAGGGTAGGAAGAAACTATGGCTACACCTTC
TRBJ2-5 many TRBV28 . CASEGLTGETQYF TGTGCCAGCGAGGGACTCACGGGGGAGACCCAGTACTTC
TRBJ2-7 few TRBV6-1 . CASTQEGYEQYF TGTGCCAGCACTCAGGAGGGCTACGAGCAGTACTTC
TRBJ2-1 many TRBV27 TRBD1 CASSPQTGPNNEQFF TGTGCCAGCAGTCCCCAGACAGGGCCTAACAATGAGCAGTTCTTC
TRBJ2-3 . TRBV5-1 TRBD1 CASSLVGRGPTDTQYF TGCGCCAGCAGCTTGGTTGGTAGGGGGCCCACAGATACGCAGTATTTT
TRBJ2-2 many TRBV7-9 TRBD1 CASSKGQDTGELFF TGTGCCAGCAGCAAGGGACAGGACACCGGGGAGCTGTTTTTT